Below, 25 T cell receptor beta chains from the same sample are listed, as sequenced in a study of OX40 agonist ivuxolimab in advanced cancers. Profiled with immunoSEQ multiplex PCR; TCRdb holds only in-frame clones, not every one. The table has around 57,000 clones, roughly 90% seen once. The sample here was CD4+ or CD8+ T cells sorted from blood, taken in a trial of the OX40 agonist ivuxolimab. The origin of the receptors is an adult with an advanced solid tumor such as melanoma, head and neck, liver or kidney cancer.

This clone was picked up one time. The chain combines TRBV5-1 with TRBJ1-1; TRBD1 matches 10 bases. This CDR3 region has 16 residues. From germline, CDR1 is SGHRS and CDR2 YFSETQ. Trimming at V came to 4 bases and at J to 1 base, leaving 7 bases not matched to a gene. The CDR3 reads CASSLGTGDPNTEAFF. The CDR3 DNA sequence: TGCGCCAGCAGCCTAGGGACAGGGGATCCGAACACTGAAGCTTTCTTT.

The chain employs TRBV23-1 and TRBJ1-5; D remains ambiguous. TRBV23-1 is annotated as an ORF whose role is uncertain. V was pared by 3 bases and J by 0 bases, with 18 bases between. The CDR3 is made up of 18 amino acids. The CDR3, as DNA: TGCGCCAGCAGTCATCTCCCAGGTCATCTCCTTAGCAATCAGCCCCAGCATTTT. It specifies CASSHLPGHLLSNQPQHF.

The V and J genes are TRBV4-1 and TRBJ2-3, with 11 bases that match TRBD2. Germline V lookup: CDR1 MGHRA, CDR2 YSYEKL. This CDR3 spans 16 amino acids. V lost 0 bases to trimming and J lost 6 bases; unmatched junction nucleotides: 5. CDR3 amino acids: CASSQDVAGGMDTQYF. CDR3 in DNA: TGCGCCAGCAGCCAAGACGTAGCGGGAGGGATGGATACGCAGTATTTT.

The gene calls are TRBV5-1 and TRBJ2-3; D is unclear. The CDR3 length is 13 residues. Germline CDR1 is SGHRS and CDR2 is YFSETQ. The V end lost 1 base, the J end lost 3 bases, and 6 bases lay between the germline ends. The chain's CDR3 is CASSLRETDTQYF. CDR3 DNA: TGCGCCAGCAGCTTGCGTGAAACAGATACGCAGTATTTT.

V usage is TRBV30 and J usage is TRBJ1-1, with D uncertain. Trimming pared 0 bases from V and 5 bases from J, leaving 10 bases between. The CDR3 loop spans 13 amino acids. Germline V CDR1 and CDR2: GTSNPN, SVGIG (reference sequence). The CDR3 loop reads CAWSVQAWTEAFF. The CDR3 coding sequence is TGTGCCTGGAGTGTACAAGCATGGACTGAAGCTTTCTTT.

The table lists this clone with a few counts. The chain combines TRBV7-9 with TRBJ2-2; 9 nucleotides agree with TRBD1. CDR3 length: 15 residues. Germline loops: CDR1 SEHNR, CDR2 FQNEAQ (reference sequence). After removal of 5 bases from V and 1 base from J, the junction contained 2 bases not matched to a gene. CDR3 sequence (DNA): TGTGCCAGCAGCGCGGGACAGGGGAACACCGGGGAGCTGTTTTTT. This sequence encodes CASSAGQGNTGELFF. The full variable domain, completed using reference TRBV7-9 and TRBJ2-2, is DTGVSQNPRHKITKRGQNVTFRCDPISEHNRLYWYRQTLGQGPEFLTYFQNEAQLEKSRLLSDRFSAERPKGSFSTLEIQRTEQGDSAMYLCASSAGQGNTGELFFGEGSRLTVL.

About this clone: The same CDR3 arises from other DNA sequences in this sample as well. V gene TRBV10-1 combines with J gene TRBJ2-5, with D possibly TRBD1 on 5 matching bases. Germline loops: CDR1 WNHNN, CDR2 SYGVQD (reference sequence). The CDR3 loop spans 13 amino acids. V was trimmed by 3 bases and J by 2 bases, leaving 7 bases between them. CDR3 loop: CASSEGDQETQYF. CDR3 coding DNA: TGCGCCAGCAGTGAAGGGGATCAAGAGACCCAGTACTTC.

This CDR3 is CASSFSLQQETQYF. In DNA, the CDR3 is TGCGCCAGCAGCTTTTCCCTGCAGCAAGAGACCCAGTACTTC. The rearrangement joins TRBV5-1 to TRBJ2-5; no reliable D call. The V gene lost 2 bases and the J gene lost 2 bases, with 10 bases spanning the gap. CDR3 length: 14 residues. CDR1 is SGHRS, CDR2 YFSETQ, per germline. The variable domain in full, with the rest retrieved from reference TRBV5-1 and TRBJ2-5, is KAGVTQTPRYLIKTRGQQVTLSCSPISGHRSVSWYQQTPGQGLQFLFEYFSETQRNKGNFPGRFSGRQFSNSRSEMNVSTLELGDSALYLCASSFSLQQETQYFGPGTRLLVL.

The genes are TRBV4-1 and TRBJ2-1; 9 bases are shared with TRBD2. J gave up 3 bases and V 4 bases, and 13 bases lay outside the gene matches. CDR3 size: 18 residues. Germline CDR1 MGHRA, CDR2 YSYEKL. The CDR3 DNA is TGCGCCAGCAGCCCCGGGGCTAGCGGGGTCGGGAGCTACAATGAGCAGTTCTTC. Translated: CASSPGASGVGSYNEQFF.

This chain links TRBV5-1 with TRBJ2-3; TRBD1 is a possible D gene (5 bases). The CDR3 is 14 residues long. The germline V and J ends were trimmed by 0 bases and 2 bases, with 7 bases remaining between them. The germline gives CDR1 SGHRS, CDR2 YFSETQ. CDR3 coding DNA: TGCGCCAGCAGCTTGGAAGGGGTCACAGATACGCAGTATTTT. Protein: CASSLEGVTDTQYF.

This rearrangement joins TRBV7-9 to TRBJ1-1; D gene unclear. Germline V gene data show CDR1 as SEHNR and CDR2 as FQNEAQ (reference sequence). The ends were cut back, 2 bases at V and 6 bases at J, with 10 bases in the middle. The CDR3 has 13 residues. CDR3 region: CASSLQAGSEAFF. CDR3 nucleotide sequence: TGTGCCAGCAGCTTACAGGCGGGGTCTGAAGCTTTCTTT.

The chain employs TRBV6-6 and TRBJ2-2; 8 bases map to TRBD2. CDR1 and CDR2 from the germline V gene are MNHNY and SVGAGI (reference sequence). Trimming at V came to 4 bases and at J to 4 bases, leaving 8 bases not matched to a gene. The CDR3 runs to 16 residues. For the CDR3, the DNA is TGTGCCAGCAGTTCCCGGGGGAGCGGGAGCACCGGGGAGCTGTTTTTT. Its translation: CASSSRGSGSTGELFF.

J is TRBJ1-2 and V is TRBV15; D gene ambiguous. The CDR3 spans 14 residues. Germline V gene data show CDR1 as LNHNV and CDR2 as YYDKDF (reference sequence). Trimming cost V 3 bases and J 0 bases, with 8 bases left between them. The CDR3 loop reads CATSRKSPNYGYTF. The CDR3 DNA follows: TGTGCCACCAGCAGGAAGTCTCCTAACTATGGCTACACCTTC.

The chain joins TRBV27 to TRBJ1-2; TRBD1 matches at 8 bases. The junction had 9 bases not matched to a gene; V was cut back by 5 bases and J by 4 bases. Germline CDR1 and CDR2: MNHEY and SMNVEV (reference sequence). The CDR3 consists of 15 residues. The CDR3: CASSPRTGTFYGYTF. CDR3 DNA: TGTGCCAGCAGTCCCCGGACAGGGACATTCTATGGCTACACCTTC.

The chain couples TRBV27 to TRBJ2-5, with D possibly TRBD1 on 6 matching bases. Trimming left V 6 bases short and J 2 bases short, with 13 bases between. Germline V gene sequence: CDR1 MNHEY, CDR2 SMNVEV (reference sequence). CDR3 length equals 14 residues. This chain's CDR3 is CASSPNDRQETQYF. The CDR3 DNA is TGTGCCAGCAGCCCTAATGACAGGCAAGAGACCCAGTACTTC.

V is TRBV12-1 and J is TRBJ2-1; the DNA was not used to check the table's D call, TRBD2. TRBV12-1 is deemed a pseudogene. The CDR3 extends over 18 amino acids. In DNA, the CDR3 is TGTGCCAGCAGCTCCGGACTAGCGGGGCCCGGGGACGTCAATGAGCAGTTCTTC. Amino acid sequence: CASSSGLAGPGDVNEQFF.

The chain is built from TRBV9 and TRBJ1-5; D not resolved. The CDR3 has 14 amino acids. Germline V lookup: CDR1 SGDLS, CDR2 YYNGEE. V was cut by 0 bases and J by 3 bases, with 7 bases left in between. CDR3: CASSVGEVNQPQHF. Here the CDR3 DNA reads TGTGCCAGCAGCGTAGGGGAAGTCAATCAGCCCCAGCATTTT. The whole variable domain, filled in from reference TRBV9 and TRBJ1-5, reads DSGVTQTPKHLITATGQRVTLRCSPRSGDLSVYWYQQSLDQGLQFLIQYYNGEERAKGNILERFSAQQFPDLHSELNLSSLELGDSALYFCASSVGEVNQPQHFGDGTRLSIL.

This chain uses TRBV5-1 with TRBJ1-4; tentatively, D is TRBD1 (5 bases). Trimming left V 0 bases short and J 4 bases short, with 13 bases between. Germline loops: CDR1 SGHRS, CDR2 YFSETQ. The CDR3 extends over 16 amino acids. CDR3 loop: CASSLVSGGINEKLFF. CDR3 DNA sequence: TGCGCCAGCAGCTTGGTCTCCGGGGGGATTAATGAAAAACTGTTTTTT.

The chain links TRBV10-2 to TRBJ2-7; no clear D. This CDR3 has 11 amino acids. Trimming removed 3 bases at V and 7 bases at J, with 7 bases between. Germline V gene sequence: CDR1 WSHSY, CDR2 SAAADI. Written as DNA, the CDR3 is TGCGCCAGCAGTGATTTCCGAGAGCAGTACTTC. This codes for CASSDFREQYF.

This chain joins TRBV6-5 and TRBJ1-2; D possibly corresponds to TRBD1 (5 bases). The CDR3 sequence is 15 residues long. The germline V gene encodes CDR1 MNHEY and CDR2 SVGAGI. V was pared by 0 bases and J by 2 bases, with 10 bases between. In DNA, the CDR3 is TGTGCCAGCAGTTACTCGTACGGGGGAAACTATGGCTACACCTTC. As protein: CASSYSYGGNYGYTF.

V and J are TRBV5-6 and TRBJ1-2, with D perhaps TRBD1 (5 bases). CDR3 length: 14 amino acids. V shed 5 bases and J shed 10 bases, with 21 bases lying between them. CDR1 and CDR2 from the germline V gene are SGHDT and YYEEEE. CDR3 DNA: TGTGCCAGCAGGATGAGAGCTAGACAGTCTGTCTACACCTTC. This sequence encodes CASRMRARQSVYTF.

The chain joins TRBV6-5 to TRBJ2-3; D not resolved. Between the trimmed V and J ends, which lost 2 bases and 2 bases, there was a span of 8 bases. Germline V gene lookup returns CDR1 MNHEY and CDR2 SVGAGI. The CDR3 covers 14 residues. The DNA of the CDR3 is TGTGCCAGCAGTTACGACCGACACACAGATACGCAGTATTTT. Protein product: CASSYDRHTDTQYF.

The J gene is TRBJ2-1, the V gene TRBV11-3; 8 positions agree with TRBD2. CDR1 and CDR2 (germline): SGHNT, YENEEA. The V and J ends lost 5 bases and 6 bases, in that order; junction bases with no gene match: 6. This CDR3 region has 14 residues. CDR3 bases: TGTGCCAGCAGCCTCCGGACTAGCCTCAATGAGCAGTTCTTC. Translated, it gives CASSLRTSLNEQFF.

This chain joins TRBV18 and TRBJ2-2; D gene ambiguous. Trimming removed 3 bases at V and 6 bases at J, with 5 bases between. CDR1 is KGHSH and CDR2 is LQKENI in the germline V gene. The CDR3 contains 12 residues. CDR3 nucleotides: TGTGCCAGCTCACCCACATCCGGGGAGCTGTTTTTT. Encoded protein: CASSPTSGELFF.

CDR3 sequence reads: CATSLGQRAYEQYF. In nucleotides, the CDR3 is TGTGCCACCAGTCTAGGACAGCGAGCCTACGAGCAGTACTTC. The gene calls are TRBV15 and TRBJ2-7; perhaps TRBD1 as D (6 bases). Germline V gene data show CDR1 as LNHNV and CDR2 as YYDKDF (reference sequence). The CDR3 runs to 14 residues. V gave up 6 bases and J gave up 2 bases, with 14 bases separating them.